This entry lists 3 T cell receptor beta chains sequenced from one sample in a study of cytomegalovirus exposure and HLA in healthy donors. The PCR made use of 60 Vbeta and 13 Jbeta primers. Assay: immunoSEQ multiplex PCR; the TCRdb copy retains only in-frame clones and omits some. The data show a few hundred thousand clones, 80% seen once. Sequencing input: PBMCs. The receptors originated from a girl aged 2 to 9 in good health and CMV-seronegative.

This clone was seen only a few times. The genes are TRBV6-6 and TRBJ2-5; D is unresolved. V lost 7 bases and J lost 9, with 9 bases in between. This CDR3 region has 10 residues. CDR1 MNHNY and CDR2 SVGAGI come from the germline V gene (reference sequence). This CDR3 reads CASTPQAQYF. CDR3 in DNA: TGTGCCAGCACCCCGCAGGCCCAGTACTTC.

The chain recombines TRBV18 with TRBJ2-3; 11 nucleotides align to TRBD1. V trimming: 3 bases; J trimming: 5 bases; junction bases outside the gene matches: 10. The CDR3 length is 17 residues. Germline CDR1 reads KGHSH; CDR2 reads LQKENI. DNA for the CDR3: TGTGCCAGCTCACCGACGAAGGGACAGGGGGTAGGAGATACGCAGTATTTT. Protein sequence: CASSPTKGQGVGDTQYF.

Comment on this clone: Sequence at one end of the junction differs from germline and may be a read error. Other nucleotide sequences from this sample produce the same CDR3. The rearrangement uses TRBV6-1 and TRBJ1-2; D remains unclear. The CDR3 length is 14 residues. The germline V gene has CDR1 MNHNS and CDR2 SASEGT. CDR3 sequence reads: CASSEDGANYGYTF. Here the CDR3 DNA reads TGTGCCAGCAGTGAAGACGGAGCTAATTATGGCTACACCTTC.